This T cell receptor (beta chain) was sequenced for a study of shared clonotypes between healthy human individuals. Study results and caveats: It was the non-shared clonotypes that had lower generation probabilities than clonotypes shared by all four donors. Clonotype sharing across several donors was observed for 5% to 6.5% of naive CD4 clonotypes.

Data came from immunoSEQ multiplex PCR; TCRdb stores just in-frame clones and leaves some out. Among about 1,800,000 clones listed, about 95% were seen once. In the case of this clone: Its antigen is unknown.

The CDR3 has 18 amino acids. J gave up 8 bases and V 0 bases, and 20 bases lay outside the gene matches. Germline lookup yields CDR1 GTSNPN and CDR2 SVGIG (reference sequence). CD45RO negativity and positive selection for CCR7 defined naive CD8 cells, a population that excluded terminally differentiated effector memory CD45RA+ cells. This sequence was found in a man aged 18 to 35 in good health. Specimen: naive CD8+ T cells sorted from blood. This sequence joins TRBV30 and TRBJ1-2; 8 bases are shared with TRBD1. The DNA for the CDR3 is TGTGCCTGGAGTGTACTAGTCGGGTCAGGGGGCCTTTTCGTAGGCTACACCTTC. Amino acids: CAWSVLVGSGGLFVGYTF.